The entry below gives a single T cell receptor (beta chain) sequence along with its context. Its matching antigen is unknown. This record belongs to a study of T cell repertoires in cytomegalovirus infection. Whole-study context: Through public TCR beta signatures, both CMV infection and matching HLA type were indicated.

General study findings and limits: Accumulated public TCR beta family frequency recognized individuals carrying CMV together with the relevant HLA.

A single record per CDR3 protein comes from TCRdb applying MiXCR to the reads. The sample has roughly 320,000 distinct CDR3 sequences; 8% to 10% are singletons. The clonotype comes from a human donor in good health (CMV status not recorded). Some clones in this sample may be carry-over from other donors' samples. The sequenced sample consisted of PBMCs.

The CDR3 coding sequence is TGTGCCAGCAGTGAATACGGCTTTTCAAATGAAAAACTGTTTTTT. Encoded protein: CASSEYGFSNEKLFF. The J gene is TRBJ1-4, the V gene TRBV25-1; D gene uncertain. Trimming took 0 bases from V and 5 from J, leaving 10 bases between them. The germline V gene has CDR1 MGHDK and CDR2 SYGVNS. The CDR3 spans 15 residues.